This TCR beta chain was obtained from a study of vaccination effects on CD4 cells after COVID-19. Overall study findings and caveats: Marked clonal contraction of both clone types appeared late after vaccination. Few convalescent patients and no early post-infection timepoints were included in the study.

A word on this clone: Antigen unknown.

The data were produced by immunoSEQ multiplex PCR, yet TCRdb's version contains in-frame clones alone and is incomplete. The sample carries roughly 60,000 clones, around 70% recorded once. CDR3 length: 12 residues. Germline V gives CDR1 SNHLY, CDR2 FYNNEI. Trimming stripped 1 base from V and 7 bases from J, with 7 bases between. Antigen-specific CD4+ T cells were expanded with viral peptide pools in the ViraFEST assay before sequencing. The culture ran for approximately 10 days, and then CD4+ T cells were isolated. People in the vaccine group had not been infected with SARS-CoV-2 before, and their nucleocapsid antibodies were negative. IL-2 at 9 to 10 IU/ml and peptides at 7.5 to 10 ug/ml were added to cultured PBMC, around 1.9 million per well.

This TCR was sampled from a human donor who received a COVID-19 vaccine. The V gene is TRBV2, the J gene TRBJ1-1; D is unclear. Here the sequenced sample was CD4+ T cells from PBMCs cultured with SARS-CoV-2 spike peptides, taken before COVID-19 vaccination. The CDR3 sequence is CASSEVGLEAFF. Here the CDR3 DNA reads TGTGCCAGCAGTGAAGTCGGACTTGAAGCTTTCTTT.